A selection of T cell receptor beta chains follows, all from one sample in a study of T cells in Graves' hyperthyroidism and ophthalmopathy. MiXCR, run by TCRdb on the multiplex PCR reads, gives a single entry per CDR3 protein. Seen here are fewer than 900,000 distinct CDR3 sequences, 15% to 20% observed once, and the top ten hold approximately 15%. Sample: blood. The receptors were sampled from a woman in her 50s with Graves' hyperthyroidism that later progressed to Graves' ophthalmopathy. Each CDR3 is given with its conserved first and last residue. The D gene is left open where the match is weak. Size tells how often a clone was seen (once, few, many) or the class of an expanded clone, and some rows leave it out.

D gene,clone size,J gene,CDR3 length,V gene,CDR3 DNA,CDR3 protein
-,-,TRBJ2-2,15,TRBV7-6,TGTGCCAGCAGCCCCGTTGGGGGAGTTGCCGGGGAGCTGTTTTTT,CASSPVGGVAGELFF
-,-,TRBJ2-3,15,TRBV19,TGTGCCAGTAGTATTCCCCTAGGAGGGGCAGATACGCAGTATTTT,CASSIPLGGADTQYF
-,many,TRBJ2-7,14,TRBV12-3/TRBV12-4,TGTGCCAGCAGTTTAAAGGGGACGGGCTACGAGCAGTACTTC,CASSLKGTGYEQYF
TRBD1,-,TRBJ1-6,14,TRBV6-1,TGTGCCAGCAGTCGGACAGGTGTAAATTCACCCCTCCACTTT,CASSRTGVNSPLHF
-,many,TRBJ1-2,14,TRBV7-2,TGTGCCAGCAGCTTAGTTTCGGAAGACCGTGGCTACACCTTC,CASSLVSEDRGYTF
TRBD1,few,TRBJ2-1,13,TRBV19,TGTGCCAGTAGTCCGGGACAGAGTGTTGAGCAGTTCTTC,CASSPGQSVEQFF
-,many,TRBJ2-1,15,TRBV3-1,TGTGCCAGCAGCCAAGATTCCAGCCGCTACAATGAGCAGTTCTTC,CASSQDSSRYNEQFF
-,once,TRBJ2-3,15,TRBV3-1,TGTGCCAGCAGCCAAGAGGAATGGGGTGCAGATACGCAGTATTTT,CASSQEEWGADTQYF
TRBD2,-,TRBJ2-7,13,TRBV24-1,TGTGCCACCGGACCTAGCGGGGAGGGCGAGCAGTACTTC,CATGPSGEGEQYF
-,-,TRBJ1-3,16,TRBV11-2,TGTGCCAGCAGCTTAGGTGCACGTATCTCTGGAAACACCATATATTTT,CASSLGARISGNTIYF
-,-,TRBJ2-5,13,TRBV7-9,TGTGCCAGCAGACAGGGTAATGCGGAGACCCAGTACTTC,CASRQGNAETQYF
-,-,TRBJ1-2,16,TRBV19,TGTGCCAGTAGTATCCTCGGAGCCGGGGGACTCTATGGCTACACCTTC,CASSILGAGGLYGYTF
-,-,TRBJ1-2,15,TRBV6-5,TGTGCCAGCAGTTACACAAGACGGGGGGCTGAGGGCTACACCTTC,CASSYTRRGAEGYTF
-,few,TRBJ1-6,17,TRBV3-1,TGTGCCAGCAGTCCCTTGACAGGCGGCTCCTATAATTCACCCCTCCACTTT,CASSPLTGGSYNSPLHF
TRBD1,many,TRBJ1-5,14,TRBV20-1,TGCAGTGCTAGAAGGACAGGGGACAATCAGCCCCAGCATTTT,CSARRTGDNQPQHF
-,many,TRBJ1-1,13,TRBV15,TGTGCCACCAGCAGCCGAGGAGCGACTGAAGCTTTCTTT,CATSSRGATEAFF
TRBD1,few,TRBJ2-2,16,TRBV5-1,TGCGCCAGCAGGATCGGGACAGGGAGTAACACCGGGGAGCTGTTTTTT,CASRIGTGSNTGELFF
TRBD1,-,TRBJ1-5,16,TRBV7-9,TGTGCCAGCAGCTTAGGAGCAGGGGGCGACAATCAGCCCCAGCATTTT,CASSLGAGGDNQPQHF
-,many,TRBJ1-1,16,TRBV3-1,TGTGCCAGCAACCCGCGGAGGGGGACCCCCCCCACTGAAGCTTTCTTT,CASNPRRGTPPTEAFF
-,many,TRBJ2-6,14,TRBV3-1,TGTGCCAGCAGCCCCAAGGTTGGGGCCAACGTCCTGACTTTC,CASSPKVGANVLTF
-,few,TRBJ2-7,12,TRBV20-1,TGCAGTGCTAGATCGTCCCTCTACGAGCAGTACTTC,CSARSSLYEQYF
-,-,TRBJ1-1,15,TRBV20-1,TGCAGTGCTCCGAACGCGGACAGACTGAACACTGAAGCTTTCTTT,CSAPNADRLNTEAFF
TRBD2,few,TRBJ2-2,17,TRBV20-1,TGCAGTGCCCCCCCCAAGTTCGGGGGGGGGAACACCGGGGAGCTGTTTTTT,CSAPPKFGGGNTGELFF
-,few,TRBJ2-3,18,TRBV7-6,TGTGCCAGCAGCACCCACCGAACGGGGGACCACGGTCCGTATACGCAGTATTTT,CASSTHRTGDHGPYTQYF
-,few,TRBJ1-4,15,TRBV5-4,TGTGCCAGCAGCTTGGGGGCCGGTTCTAATGAAAAACTGTTTTTT,CASSLGAGSNEKLFF
-,-,TRBJ1-2,17,TRBV6-5,TGTGCCAGCAGTTACTCGTTTATATCGGAAGACAACTATGGCTACACCTTC,CASSYSFISEDNYGYTF
-,few,TRBJ2-2,12,TRBV5-1,TGCGCCAGCAGCTTGGATGACGGGGAGCTGTTTTTT,CASSLDDGELFF
-,-,TRBJ1-3,15,TRBV14,TGTGCCAGCAGCCAAGGGTTTCACTCTGGAAACACCATATATTTT,CASSQGFHSGNTIYF
-,-,TRBJ1-5,16,TRBV19,TGTGCCAGTATAAACAGGGACAAATACGGCAATCAGCCCCAGCATTTT,CASINRDKYGNQPQHF
-,few,TRBJ2-2,14,TRBV10-1,TGCGCCAGCAGTGCTTGGGTGAACACCGGGGAGCTGTTTTTT,CASSAWVNTGELFF
TRBD1,many,TRBJ1-1,16,TRBV18,TGTGCCAGCTCGCCGGACAGGGGAAGGCGACGCACTGAAGCTTTCTTT,CASSPDRGRRRTEAFF
-,many,TRBJ1-2,15,TRBV11-2,TGTGCCAGCAGCTTAGGGATTCGGGGACTCTATGGCTACACCTTC,CASSLGIRGLYGYTF
-,-,TRBJ1-2,11,TRBV6-1,TGTGCCAGCAGTGAAATAGGTGGCTACACCTTC,CASSEIGGYTF
TRBD1,few,TRBJ1-2,14,TRBV6-5,TGTGCCAGCAGTTACCCGGGACAGGAGACAGGCTACACCTTC,CASSYPGQETGYTF
TRBD2,-,TRBJ2-7,13,TRBV7-3,TGTGCCAGCAGCTCCCAGCGGGGATTGGAGCAGTACTTC,CASSSQRGLEQYF